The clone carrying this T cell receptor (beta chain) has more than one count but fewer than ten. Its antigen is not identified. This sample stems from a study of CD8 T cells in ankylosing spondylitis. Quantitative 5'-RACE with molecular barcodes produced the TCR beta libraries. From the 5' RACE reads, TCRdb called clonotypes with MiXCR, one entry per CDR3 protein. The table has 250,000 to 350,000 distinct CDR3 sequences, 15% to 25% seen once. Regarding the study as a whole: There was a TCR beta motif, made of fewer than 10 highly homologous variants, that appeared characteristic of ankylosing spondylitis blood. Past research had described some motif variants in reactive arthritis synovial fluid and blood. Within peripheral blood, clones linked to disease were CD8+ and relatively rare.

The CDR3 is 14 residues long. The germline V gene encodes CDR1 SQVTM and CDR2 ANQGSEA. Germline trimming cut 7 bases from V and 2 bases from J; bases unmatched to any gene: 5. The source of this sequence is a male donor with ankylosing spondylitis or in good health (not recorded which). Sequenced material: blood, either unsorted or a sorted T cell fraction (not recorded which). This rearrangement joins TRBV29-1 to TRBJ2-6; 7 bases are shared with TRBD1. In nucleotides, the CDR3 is TGCAGCGCCCTAGGGGGCCCTGGGGCCAACGTCCTGACTTTC. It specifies CSALGGPGANVLTF.